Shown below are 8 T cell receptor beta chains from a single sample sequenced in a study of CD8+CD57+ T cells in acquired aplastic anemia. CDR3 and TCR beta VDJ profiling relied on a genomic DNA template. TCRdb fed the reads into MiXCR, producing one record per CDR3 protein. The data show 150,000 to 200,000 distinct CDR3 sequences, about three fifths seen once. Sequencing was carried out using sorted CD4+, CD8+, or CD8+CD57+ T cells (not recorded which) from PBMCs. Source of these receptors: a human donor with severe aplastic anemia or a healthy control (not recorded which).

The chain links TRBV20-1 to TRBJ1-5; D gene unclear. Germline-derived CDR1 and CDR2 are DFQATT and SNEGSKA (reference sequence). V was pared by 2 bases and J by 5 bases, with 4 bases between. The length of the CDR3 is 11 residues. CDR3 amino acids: CSARRDQPQHF. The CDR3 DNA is TGCAGTGCTAGAAGGGATCAGCCCCAGCATTTT.

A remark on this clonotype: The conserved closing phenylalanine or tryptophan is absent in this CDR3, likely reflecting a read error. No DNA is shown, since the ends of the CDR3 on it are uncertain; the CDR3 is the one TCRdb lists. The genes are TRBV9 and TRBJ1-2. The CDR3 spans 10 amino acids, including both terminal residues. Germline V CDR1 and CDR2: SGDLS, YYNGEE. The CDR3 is CASSPSGAPY.

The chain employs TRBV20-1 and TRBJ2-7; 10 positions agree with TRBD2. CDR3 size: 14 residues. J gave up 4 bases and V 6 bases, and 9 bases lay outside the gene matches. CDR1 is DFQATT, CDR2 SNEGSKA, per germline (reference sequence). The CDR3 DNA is TGCAGTGCCACCTTAGCGGGAGGAAATTACGAGCAGTACTTC. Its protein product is CSATLAGGNYEQYF.

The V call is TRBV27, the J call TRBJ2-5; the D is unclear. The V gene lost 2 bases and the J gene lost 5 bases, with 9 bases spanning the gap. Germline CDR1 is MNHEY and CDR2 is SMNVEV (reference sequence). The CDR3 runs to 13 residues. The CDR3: CASSLVRSETQYF. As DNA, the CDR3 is TGTGCCAGCAGTTTAGTTAGGTCGGAGACCCAGTACTTC.

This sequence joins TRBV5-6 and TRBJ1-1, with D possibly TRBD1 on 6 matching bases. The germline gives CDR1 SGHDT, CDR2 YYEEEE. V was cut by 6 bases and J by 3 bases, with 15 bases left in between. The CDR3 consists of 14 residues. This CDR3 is CASTSRRGYTEAFF. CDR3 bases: TGTGCCAGCACCAGTCGTAGGGGGTACACTGAAGCTTTCTTT.

This chain's CDR3 is CASSSQGEGGLEETQYF. The CDR3 DNA follows: TGTGCCAGCAGCTCCCAAGGGGAAGGAGGGCTCGAAGAGACCCAGTACTTC. This chain joins TRBV7-9 and TRBJ2-5; TRBD2 is a possible D gene (6 bases). The CDR3 covers 17 residues. Germline-derived CDR1 and CDR2 are SEHNR and FQNEAQ (reference sequence). V was cut by 4 bases and J by 3 bases, with 21 bases left in between.

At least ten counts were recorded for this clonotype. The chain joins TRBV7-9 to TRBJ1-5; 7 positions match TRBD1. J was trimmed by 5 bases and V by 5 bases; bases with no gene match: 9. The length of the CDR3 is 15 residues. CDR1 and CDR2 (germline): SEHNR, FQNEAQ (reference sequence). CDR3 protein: CASSRTGQLDQPQHF. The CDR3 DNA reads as TGTGCCAGCAGCCGAACGGGACAGCTCGATCAGCCCCAGCATTTT.

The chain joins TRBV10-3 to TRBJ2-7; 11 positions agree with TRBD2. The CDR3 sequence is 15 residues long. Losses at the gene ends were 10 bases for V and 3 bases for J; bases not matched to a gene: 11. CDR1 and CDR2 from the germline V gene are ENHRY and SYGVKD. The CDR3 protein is CASTTLAGGLYEQYF. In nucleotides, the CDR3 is TGTGCCAGCACCACCCTAGCGGGGGGCCTCTACGAGCAGTACTTC.